This T cell receptor (beta chain) was profiled in a study of T-cell reconstitution after alpha-beta-depleted transplantation in children. Unique molecular identifiers were used to barcode this TCRbeta library. A single record per CDR3 protein comes from TCRdb applying MiXCR to the PCR reads. Among approximately 500,000 distinct CDR3 sequences listed, over 9.5% were seen once. This clonotype was picked up many times. Its antigen is unknown. Germline V gene lookup returns CDR1 SGDLS and CDR2 YYNGEE. V was trimmed by 7 bases and J by 2 bases, leaving 15 bases between them. The CDR3 runs to 14 residues. Overall study findings and caveats: By about two months after transplant, alpha-beta T cells reportedly arose from several hundred graft clones that had expanded.

The chain joins TRBV9 to TRBJ1-1; D unclear. The source was PBMCs, collected before TCRalphabeta/CD19-depleted stem cell transplant. This TCR derives from a child between 2 and 9 years old with inherited bone marrow failure, due to receive a stem cell transplant. Here the CDR3 reads CASPEAGKNTEAFF. CDR3 DNA sequence: TGTGCCAGCCCCGAGGCCGGGAAAAACACTGAAGCTTTCTTT.